This T cell receptor (beta chain) was sequenced during a study of early T cells in non-severe SARS-CoV-2 infection. This clonotype turned up a few times. The CDR3 loop spans 13 amino acids. Between the trimmed V and J ends, which lost 8 bases and 7 bases, there was a span of 15 bases. The germline gives CDR1 SGHAT, CDR2 FQNNGV. In the library, individual cDNA molecules carried attached unique molecular identifiers. TCRdb processed the 5' RACE reads anew with MiXCR; each CDR3 protein has one entry. The sample carries over 20,000 distinct CDR3 sequences, about 5% recorded once. The sample comprised whole blood. The clonotype comes from an adult who was a healthcare worker with PCR-confirmed SARS-CoV-2 infection or an uninfected control (not recorded which). The V gene is TRBV11-2, the J gene TRBJ2-1; perhaps TRBD2 as D (5 bases). This CDR3 reads CASSSSGSNEQFF. For the CDR3, the DNA is TGTGCCAGCTCTAGCTCGGGTAGTAATGAGCAGTTCTTC.